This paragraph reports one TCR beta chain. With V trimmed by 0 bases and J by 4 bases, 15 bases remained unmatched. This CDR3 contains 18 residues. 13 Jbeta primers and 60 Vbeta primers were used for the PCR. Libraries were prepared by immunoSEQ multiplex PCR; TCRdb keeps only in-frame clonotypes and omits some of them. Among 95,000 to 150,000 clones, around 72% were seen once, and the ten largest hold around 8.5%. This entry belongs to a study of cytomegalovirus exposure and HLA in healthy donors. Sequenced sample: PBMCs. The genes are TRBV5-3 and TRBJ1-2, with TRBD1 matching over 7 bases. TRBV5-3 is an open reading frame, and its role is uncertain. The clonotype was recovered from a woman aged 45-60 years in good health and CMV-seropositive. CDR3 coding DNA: TGTGCCAGAAGCTTGGTAGTGTGGGACAGCCACTCGTCCTATGGCTACACCTTC. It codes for CARSLVVWDSHSSYGYTF.